The text below deals with one T cell receptor beta chain. Seattle's cohort entered during active infection and was followed longitudinally. These data are taken from a study of blood T cell repertoires in COVID-19. Study in general: The United States, Italy and Spain were the sources of the acute and convalescent COVID-19 samples. T cells, B-cell-depleted T cells, or PBMCs supplied cDNA or gDNA.

This table comes from immunoSEQ multiplex PCR, and its TCRdb copy is limited to in-frame clones, with some not included. The sample records around 470,000 clones, roughly 87% being singletons. V was trimmed by 8 bases and J by 4 bases, leaving 12 bases between them. The CDR3 length is 12 residues. The germline V gene has CDR1 MNHEY and CDR2 SVGAGI. The rearrangement joins TRBV6-5 to TRBJ2-7; D is perhaps TRBD2 (7 bases). The receptor's source is a man younger than 30 with COVID-19, enrolled during active disease. Input material: peripheral blood. The CDR3 region has the DNA TGTGCCAGCTGGGGGGGGCTGTACGAGCAGTACTTC. Amino acids: CASWGGLYEQYF.